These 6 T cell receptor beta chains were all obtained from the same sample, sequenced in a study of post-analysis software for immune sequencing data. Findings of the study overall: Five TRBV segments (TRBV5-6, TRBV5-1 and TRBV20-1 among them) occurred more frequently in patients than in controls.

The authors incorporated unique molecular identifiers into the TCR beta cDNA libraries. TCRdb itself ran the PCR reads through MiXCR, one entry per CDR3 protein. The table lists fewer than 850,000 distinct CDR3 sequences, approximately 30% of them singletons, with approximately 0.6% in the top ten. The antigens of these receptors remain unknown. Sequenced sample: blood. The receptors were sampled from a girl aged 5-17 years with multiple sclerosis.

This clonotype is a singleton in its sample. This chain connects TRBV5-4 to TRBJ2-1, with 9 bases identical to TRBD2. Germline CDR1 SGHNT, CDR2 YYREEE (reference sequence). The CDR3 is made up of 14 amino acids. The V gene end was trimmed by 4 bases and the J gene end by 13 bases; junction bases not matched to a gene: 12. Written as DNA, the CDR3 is TGTGCCAGCAGCCTGGATGGCGGGAGGGAGACCCAGTTCTTC. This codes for CASSLDGGRETQFF.

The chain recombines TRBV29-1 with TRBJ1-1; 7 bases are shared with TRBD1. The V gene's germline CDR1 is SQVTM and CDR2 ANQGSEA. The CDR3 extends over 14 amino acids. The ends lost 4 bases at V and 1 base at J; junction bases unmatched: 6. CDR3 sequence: CSVGPGQANTEAFF. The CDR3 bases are TGCAGCGTTGGCCCTGGACAGGCGAACACTGAAGCTTTCTTT.

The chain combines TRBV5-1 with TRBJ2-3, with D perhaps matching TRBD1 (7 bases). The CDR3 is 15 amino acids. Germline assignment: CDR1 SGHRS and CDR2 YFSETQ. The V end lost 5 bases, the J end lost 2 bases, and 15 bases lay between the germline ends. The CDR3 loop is CASREQGGPTDTQYF. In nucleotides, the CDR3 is TGCGCCAGCAGAGAGCAGGGGGGCCCCACAGATACGCAGTATTTT.

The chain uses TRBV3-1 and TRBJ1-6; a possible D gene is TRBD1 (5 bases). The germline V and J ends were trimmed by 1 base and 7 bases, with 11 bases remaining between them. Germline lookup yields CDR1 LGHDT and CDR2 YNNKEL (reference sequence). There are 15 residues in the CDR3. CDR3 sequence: CASSQGTQRNSPLHF. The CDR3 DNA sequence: TGTGCCAGCAGCCAAGGGACACAGAGGAATTCACCCCTCCACTTT.

CDR3 in amino acids: CASSIPGGLWETQYF. The DNA of the CDR3 is TGTGCCAGCAGCATTCCGGGGGGGCTGTGGGAGACCCAGTACTTC. V is TRBV5-4 and J is TRBJ2-5; 8 bases align to TRBD2. This CDR3 has 15 residues. With V trimmed by 4 bases and J by 5 bases, 10 bases remained unmatched. Germline assignment: CDR1 SGHNT and CDR2 YYREEE (reference sequence).

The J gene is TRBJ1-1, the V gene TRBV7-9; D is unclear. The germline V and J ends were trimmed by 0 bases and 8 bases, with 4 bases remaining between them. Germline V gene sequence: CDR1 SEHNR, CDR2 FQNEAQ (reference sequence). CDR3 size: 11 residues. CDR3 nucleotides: TGTGCCAGCAGCTTAGCCGTAGAAGCTTTCTTT. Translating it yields CASSLAVEAFF.